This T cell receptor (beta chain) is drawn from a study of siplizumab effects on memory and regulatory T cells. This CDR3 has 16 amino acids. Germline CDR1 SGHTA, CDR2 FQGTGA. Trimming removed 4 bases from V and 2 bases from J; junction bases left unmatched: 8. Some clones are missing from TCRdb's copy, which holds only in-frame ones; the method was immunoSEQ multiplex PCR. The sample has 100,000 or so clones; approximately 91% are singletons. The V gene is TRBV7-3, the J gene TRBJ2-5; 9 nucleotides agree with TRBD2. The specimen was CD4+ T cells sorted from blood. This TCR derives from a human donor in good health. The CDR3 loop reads CASSSDAGGIQETQYF. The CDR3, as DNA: TGTGCCAGCAGCTCCGATGCGGGGGGGATACAAGAGACCCAGTACTTC. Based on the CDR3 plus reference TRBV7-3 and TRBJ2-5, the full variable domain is GAGVSQTPSNKVTEKGKYVELRCDPISGHTALYWYRQSLGQGPEFLIYFQGTGAADDSGLPNDRFFAVRPEGSVSTLKIQRTERGDSAVYLCASSSDAGGIQETQYFGPGTRLLVL.